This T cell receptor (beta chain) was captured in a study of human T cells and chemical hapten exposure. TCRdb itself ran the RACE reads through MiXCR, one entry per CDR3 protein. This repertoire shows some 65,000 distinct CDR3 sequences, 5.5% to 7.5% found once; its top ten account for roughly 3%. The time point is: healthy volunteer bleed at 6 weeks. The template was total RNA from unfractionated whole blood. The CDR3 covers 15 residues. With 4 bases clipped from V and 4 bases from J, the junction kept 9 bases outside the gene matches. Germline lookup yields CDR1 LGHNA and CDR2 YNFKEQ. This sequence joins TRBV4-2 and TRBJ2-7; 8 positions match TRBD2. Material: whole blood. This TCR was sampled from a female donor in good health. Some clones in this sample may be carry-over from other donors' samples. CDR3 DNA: TGTGCCAGCAGCCCCGGGACTAGTCGTGGGTACGAGCAGTACTTC. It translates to CASSPGTSRGYEQYF.